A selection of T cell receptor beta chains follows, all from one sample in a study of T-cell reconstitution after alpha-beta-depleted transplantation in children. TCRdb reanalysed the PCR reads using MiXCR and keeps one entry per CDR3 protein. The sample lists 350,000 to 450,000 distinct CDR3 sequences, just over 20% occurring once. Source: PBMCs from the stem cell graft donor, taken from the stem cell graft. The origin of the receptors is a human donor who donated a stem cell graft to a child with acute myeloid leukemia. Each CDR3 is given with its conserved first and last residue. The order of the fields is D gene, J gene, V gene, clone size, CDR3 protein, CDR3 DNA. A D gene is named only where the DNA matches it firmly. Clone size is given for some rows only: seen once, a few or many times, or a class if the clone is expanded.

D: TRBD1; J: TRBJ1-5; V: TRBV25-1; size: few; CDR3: CASSPKEPDRTSNQPQHF; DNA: TGTGCCAGCAGTCCCAAGGAACCGGACAGGACTAGCAATCAGCCCCAGCATTTT
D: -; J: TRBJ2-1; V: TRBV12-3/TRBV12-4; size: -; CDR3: CASSQVLPEQFF; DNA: TGTGCCAGCAGCCAGGTTCTACCCGAGCAGTTCTTC
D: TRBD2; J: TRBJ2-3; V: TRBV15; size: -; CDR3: CATSTSGTADTQYF; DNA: TGTGCCACTTCGACTAGCGGGACGGCAGATACGCAGTATTTT
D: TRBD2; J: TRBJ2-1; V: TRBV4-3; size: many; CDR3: CASSQVLAGEINEQFF; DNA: TGCGCCAGCAGCCAAGTTTTGGCGGGAGAGATCAATGAGCAGTTCTTC
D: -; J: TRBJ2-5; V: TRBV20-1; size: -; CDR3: CSARDGGAFQETQYF; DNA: TGCAGTGCTAGAGATGGGGGAGCTTTTCAAGAGACCCAGTACTTC
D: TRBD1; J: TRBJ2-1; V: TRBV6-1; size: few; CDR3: CASSGGQGSEQFF; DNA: TGTGCCAGCAGTGGGGGACAGGGGAGTGAGCAGTTCTTC
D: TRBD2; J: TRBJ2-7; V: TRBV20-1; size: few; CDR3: CSARDPGLAGVEQYF; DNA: TGCAGTGCTAGAGATCCGGGACTAGCGGGAGTCGAGCAGTACTTC
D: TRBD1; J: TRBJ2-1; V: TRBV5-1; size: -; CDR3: CASGTTGDIYNEQFF; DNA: TGCGCCAGCGGCACAACAGGGGATATCTACAATGAGCAGTTCTTC
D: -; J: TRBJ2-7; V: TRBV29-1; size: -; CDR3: CSVVLVGGYEQYF; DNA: TGCAGCGTTGTTCTGGTTGGGGGCTACGAGCAGTACTTC
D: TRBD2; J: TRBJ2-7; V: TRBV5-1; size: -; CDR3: CASSGRSSGGYYEQYF; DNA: TGCGCCAGCAGCGGCCGGAGTAGCGGGGGATACTACGAGCAGTACTTC
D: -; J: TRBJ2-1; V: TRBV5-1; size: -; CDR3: CASSLEDRAGRRQFF; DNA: TGCGCCAGCAGCTTGGAAGACCGTGCAGGAAGAAGGCAGTTCTTC
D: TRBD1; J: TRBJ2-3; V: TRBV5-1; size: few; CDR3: CASQDRARSTDTQYF; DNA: TGCGCCAGCCAGGACAGGGCAAGAAGCACAGATACGCAGTATTTT
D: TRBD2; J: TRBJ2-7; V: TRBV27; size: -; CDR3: CASSLLAGGIYEQYF; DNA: TGTGCCAGCAGTTTATTAGCGGGAGGCATTTACGAGCAGTACTTC
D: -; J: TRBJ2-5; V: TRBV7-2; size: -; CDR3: CASSSSTAETQYF; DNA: TGTGCCAGCAGCTCCTCGACTGCAGAGACCCAGTACTTC
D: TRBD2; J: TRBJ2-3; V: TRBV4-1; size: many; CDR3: CASSLTSGADTQYF; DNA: TGCGCCAGCAGCCTTACTAGCGGAGCAGATACGCAGTATTTT
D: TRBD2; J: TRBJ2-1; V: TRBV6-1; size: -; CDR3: CASTVTSGSYNEQFF; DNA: TGTGCCAGCACTGTGACTAGCGGGAGCTACAATGAGCAGTTCTTC
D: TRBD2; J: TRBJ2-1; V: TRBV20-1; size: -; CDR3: CSARDQGGLDFDEQFF; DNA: TGCAGTGCTAGAGATCAAGGAGGACTAGACTTCGATGAGCAGTTCTTC
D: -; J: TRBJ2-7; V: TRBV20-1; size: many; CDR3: CSARGFHEQYF; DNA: TGCAGTGCTAGAGGATTCCACGAGCAGTACTTC
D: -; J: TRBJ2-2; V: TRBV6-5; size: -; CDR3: CASSYRTSGELFF; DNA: TGTGCCAGCAGTTACAGAACCTCCGGGGAGCTGTTTTTT
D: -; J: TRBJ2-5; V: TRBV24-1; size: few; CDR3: CATSDAGLPKTQYF; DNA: TGTGCCACCAGTGACGCGGGACTGCCCAAGACCCAGTACTTC
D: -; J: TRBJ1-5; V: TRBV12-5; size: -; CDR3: CASGLANQPQHF; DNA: TGTGCTAGTGGTTTGGCTAATCAGCCCCAGCATTTT
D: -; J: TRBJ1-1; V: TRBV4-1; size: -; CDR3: CASSQGQAGNFIDAFF; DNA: TGCGCCAGCAGCCAAGGTCAGGCAGGGAACTTCATTGACGCTTTCTTT
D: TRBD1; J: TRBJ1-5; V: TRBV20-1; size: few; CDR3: CSASKGTGSAISNQPQHF; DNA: TGCAGTGCTAGTAAAGGGACAGGAAGCGCAATTAGCAATCAGCCCCAGCATTTT
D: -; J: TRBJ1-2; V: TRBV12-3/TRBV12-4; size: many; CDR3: CASSSGVPYGYTF; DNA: TGTGCCAGCAGTTCAGGGGTCCCGTATGGCTACACCTTC
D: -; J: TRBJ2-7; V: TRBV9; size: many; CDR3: CASSVVKSYEQYF; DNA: TGTGCCAGCAGCGTAGTCAAGTCCTACGAGCAGTACTTC